This T cell receptor (beta chain) was identified during a study of blood T cells in healthy people across ages. Study summary: Per two T cells, about one barcoded beta molecule was captured through template switching. General observations from the study: Not knowing donor CMV status may have confounded expanded clonotype changes. Age showed a roughly linear inverse relationship with TCR beta diversity per million T cells.

CDR3 size: 18 residues. The J segment lost 13 bases and the V segment lost 3 bases, leaving 23 bases of the junction unmatched. Germline-derived CDR1 and CDR2 are SGHRS and YFSETQ. This clonotype was seen just once. Its antigen remains unknown. The use of a sample-barcoded 5' primer and a J-beta primer mix characterized a second PCR of roughly 6 to 11 cycles. Using its own MiXCR run on the 5' RACE reads, TCRdb lists one record per CDR3 protein. The sample lists roughly 1,300,000 distinct CDR3 sequences; around 55% were seen once. This clonotype originated in a man between 18 and 29 years old in good health. This chain links TRBV5-1 with TRBJ2-1, with 9 bases lining up with TRBD2. Sample: blood. In DNA form, the CDR3 reads TGCGCCAGCAGCTCGAGACTCGTTATAGCGGGAGTTGAAGAGACCCAGTTCTTC. It encodes CASSSRLVIAGVEETQFF.